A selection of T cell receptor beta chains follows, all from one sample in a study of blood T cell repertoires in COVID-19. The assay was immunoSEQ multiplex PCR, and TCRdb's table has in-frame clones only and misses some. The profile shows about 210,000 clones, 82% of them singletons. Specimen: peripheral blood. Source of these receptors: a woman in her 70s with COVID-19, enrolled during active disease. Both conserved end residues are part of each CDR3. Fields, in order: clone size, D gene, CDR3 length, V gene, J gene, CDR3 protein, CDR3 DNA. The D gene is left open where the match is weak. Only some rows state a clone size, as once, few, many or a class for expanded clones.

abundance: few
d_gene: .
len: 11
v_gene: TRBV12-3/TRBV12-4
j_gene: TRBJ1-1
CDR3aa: CASSFLTEAFF
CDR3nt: TGTGCCAGCAGTTTCTTAACAGAAGCTTTCTTT

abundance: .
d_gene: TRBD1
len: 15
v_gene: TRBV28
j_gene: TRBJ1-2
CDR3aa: CASSFRGRTNYGYTF
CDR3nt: TGTGCCAGCAGCTTCAGGGGGCGGACTAACTATGGCTACACCTTC

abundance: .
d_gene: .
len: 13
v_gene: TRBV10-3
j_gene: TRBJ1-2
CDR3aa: CAISESVDNGYTF
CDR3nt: TGTGCCATCAGTGAGTCAGTGGACAATGGCTACACCTTC

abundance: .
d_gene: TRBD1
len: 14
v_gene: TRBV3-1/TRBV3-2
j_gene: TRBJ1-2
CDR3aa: CASSQSGTGHGYTF
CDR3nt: TGTGCCAGCAGCCAGTCCGGGACAGGACATGGCTACACCTTC

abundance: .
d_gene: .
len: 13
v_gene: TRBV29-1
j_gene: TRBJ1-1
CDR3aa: CSVRLGADTEAFF
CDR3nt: TGCAGCGTTAGATTGGGTGCGGACACTGAAGCTTTCTTT

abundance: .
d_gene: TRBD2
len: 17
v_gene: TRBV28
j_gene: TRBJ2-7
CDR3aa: CASSLSSGSGAAYEQYF
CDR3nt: TGTGCCAGCAGTTTGAGTAGCGGGAGTGGTGCCGCCTACGAGCAGTACTTC

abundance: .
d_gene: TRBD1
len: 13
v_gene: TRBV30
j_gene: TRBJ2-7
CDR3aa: CAWSTGTVYEQYF
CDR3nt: TGTGCCTGGAGTACGGGGACAGTCTACGAGCAGTACTTC

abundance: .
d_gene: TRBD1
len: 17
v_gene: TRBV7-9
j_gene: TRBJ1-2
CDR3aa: CASSYQSMAGGDYGYTF
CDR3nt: TGTGCCAGCAGCTACCAAAGCATGGCAGGGGGTGACTATGGCTACACCTTC

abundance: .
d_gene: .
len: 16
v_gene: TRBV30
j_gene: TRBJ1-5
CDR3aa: CAWSVGWAGGNQPQHF
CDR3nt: TGTGCCTGGAGTGTCGGGTGGGCAGGAGGGAATCAGCCCCAGCATTTT

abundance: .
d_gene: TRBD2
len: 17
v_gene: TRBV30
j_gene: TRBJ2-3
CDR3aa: CAWRLGPGTSGTDTQYF
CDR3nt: TGTGCCTGGAGATTAGGCCCCGGGACTAGCGGAACAGATACGCAGTATTTT

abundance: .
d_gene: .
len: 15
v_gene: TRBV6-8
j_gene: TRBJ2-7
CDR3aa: CASSSRQGASTKWYF
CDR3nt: TGTGCCAGCAGTTCCCGACAAGGGGCGAGTACGAAGTGGTACTTC

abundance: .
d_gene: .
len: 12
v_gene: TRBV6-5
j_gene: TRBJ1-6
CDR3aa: CASRGTGSPPGF
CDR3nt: TGTGCCAGCAGGGGAACAGGGTCCCCCCCCGGCTTT

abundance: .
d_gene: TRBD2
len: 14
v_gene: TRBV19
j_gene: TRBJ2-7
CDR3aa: CASSAGLATYEQYF
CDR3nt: TGTGCCAGTAGTGCGGGACTAGCGACCTACGAGCAGTACTTC

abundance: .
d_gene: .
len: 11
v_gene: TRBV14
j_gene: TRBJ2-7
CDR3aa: CASSQYYEQYF
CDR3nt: TGTGCCAGCAGCCAATACTACGAGCAGTACTTC

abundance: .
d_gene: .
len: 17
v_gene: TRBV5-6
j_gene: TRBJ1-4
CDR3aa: CASSFLPPGERDEKLFF
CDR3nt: TGTGCCAGCAGCTTCCTCCCACCAGGGGAAAGGGATGAAAAACTGTTTTTT

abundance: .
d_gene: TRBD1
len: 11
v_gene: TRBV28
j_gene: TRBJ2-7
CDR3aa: CASSYRGLRYF
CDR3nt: TGTGCCAGCAGTTACAGGGGGCTTCGGTACTTC

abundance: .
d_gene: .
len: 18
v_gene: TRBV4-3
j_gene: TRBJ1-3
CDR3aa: CASSQNFKGGSSGNTIYF
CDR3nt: TGCGCCAGCAGCCAAAACTTCAAGGGAGGCTCCTCTGGAAACACCATATATTTT

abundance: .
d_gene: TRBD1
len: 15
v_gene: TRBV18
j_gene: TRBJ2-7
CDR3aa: CASSPRGTGDYEQYF
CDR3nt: TGTGCCAGCTCACCAAGGGGGACAGGGGACTACGAGCAGTACTTC

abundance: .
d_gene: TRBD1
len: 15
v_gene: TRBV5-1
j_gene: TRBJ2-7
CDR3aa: CASSLDGQGTYEQYF
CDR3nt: TGCGCCAGCAGCCTTGATGGACAGGGGACCTACGAGCAGTACTTC

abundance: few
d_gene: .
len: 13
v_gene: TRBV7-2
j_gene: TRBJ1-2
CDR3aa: CASSFLVNYGYTF
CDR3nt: TGTGCCAGCAGCTTCCTAGTTAACTATGGCTACACCTTC

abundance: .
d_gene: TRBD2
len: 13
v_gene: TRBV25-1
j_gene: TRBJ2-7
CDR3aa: CASSGAGDYEQYF
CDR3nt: TGTGCCAGCAGTGGGGCGGGAGACTACGAGCAGTACTTC

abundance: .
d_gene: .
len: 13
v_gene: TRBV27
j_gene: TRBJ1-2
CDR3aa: CASSFRGGNGYTF
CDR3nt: TGTGCCAGCAGTTTTCGAGGAGGAAATGGCTACACCTTC

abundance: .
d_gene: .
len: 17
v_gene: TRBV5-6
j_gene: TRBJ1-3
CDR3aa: CASSFGQPYNSGNTIYF
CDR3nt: TGTGCCAGCAGCTTCGGACAGCCCTACAACTCTGGAAACACCATATATTTT

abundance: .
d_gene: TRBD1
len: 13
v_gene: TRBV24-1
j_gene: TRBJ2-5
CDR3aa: CATSDPDRETQYF
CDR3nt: TGTGCCACCAGTGACCCGGACAGGGAGACCCAGTACTTC

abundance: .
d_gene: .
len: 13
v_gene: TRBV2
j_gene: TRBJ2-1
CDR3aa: CASRAESYNEQFF
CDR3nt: TGTGCCAGCAGGGCGGAGTCCTACAATGAGCAGTTCTTC

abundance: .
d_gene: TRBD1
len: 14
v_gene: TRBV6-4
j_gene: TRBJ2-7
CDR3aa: CASGTGARTYEQYF
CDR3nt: TGTGCCAGCGGTACAGGGGCGAGGACCTACGAGCAGTACTTC

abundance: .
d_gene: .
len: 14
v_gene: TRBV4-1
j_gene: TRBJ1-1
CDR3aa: CASTDKQGNTEAFF
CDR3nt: TGCGCCAGCACAGATAAACAGGGGAACACTGAAGCTTTCTTT

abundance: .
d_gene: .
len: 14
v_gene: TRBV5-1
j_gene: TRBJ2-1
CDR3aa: CASSYEGGFNEQFF
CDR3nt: TGCGCCAGCAGCTATGAGGGGGGGTTCAATGAGCAGTTCTTC

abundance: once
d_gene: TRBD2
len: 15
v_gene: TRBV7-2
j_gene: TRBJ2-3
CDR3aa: CASSYSGTAPDTQYF
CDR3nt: TGTGCCAGCAGCTATAGCGGGACGGCGCCAGATACGCAGTATTTT

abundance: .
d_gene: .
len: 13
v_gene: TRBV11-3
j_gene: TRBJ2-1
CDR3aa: CASSFAGHNEQFF
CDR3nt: TGTGCCAGCAGCTTCGCGGGTCACAATGAGCAGTTCTTC

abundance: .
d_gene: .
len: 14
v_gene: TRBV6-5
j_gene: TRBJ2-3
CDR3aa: CASSYTMARDTQYF
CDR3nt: TGTGCCAGCAGTTACACGATGGCCCGCGATACGCAGTATTTT

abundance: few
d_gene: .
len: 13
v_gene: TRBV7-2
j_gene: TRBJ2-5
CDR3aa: CASSLERGETQYF
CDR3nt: TGTGCCAGCAGCTTAGAAAGGGGGGAGACCCAGTACTTC

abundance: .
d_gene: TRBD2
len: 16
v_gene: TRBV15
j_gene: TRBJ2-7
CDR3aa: CATSDRLAGQLYEQYF
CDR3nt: TGTGCCACCAGCGACCGGCTAGCGGGCCAACTTTACGAGCAGTACTTC

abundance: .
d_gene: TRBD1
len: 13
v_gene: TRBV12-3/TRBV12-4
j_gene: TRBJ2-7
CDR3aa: CASSLTGDNVQYF
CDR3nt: TGTGCCAGCAGTTTGACAGGGGATAACGTGCAGTACTTC

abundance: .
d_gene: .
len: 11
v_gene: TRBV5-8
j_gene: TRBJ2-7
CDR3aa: CASSRTYEQYF
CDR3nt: TGTGCCAGCAGCCGTACCTACGAGCAGTACTTC

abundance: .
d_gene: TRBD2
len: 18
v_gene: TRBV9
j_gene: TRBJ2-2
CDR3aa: CASRRGTSGSQNTGELFF
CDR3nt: TGTGCCAGCAGGAGGGGTACTAGCGGGAGTCAGAACACCGGGGAGCTGTTTTTT

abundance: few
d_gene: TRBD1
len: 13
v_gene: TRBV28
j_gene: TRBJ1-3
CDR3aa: CASSRQGRNTIYF
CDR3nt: TGTGCCAGCAGCCGACAGGGAAGAAACACCATATATTTT

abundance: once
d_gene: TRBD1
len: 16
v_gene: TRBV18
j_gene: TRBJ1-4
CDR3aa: CASSPTVGGGGEKLFF
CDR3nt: TGTGCCAGCTCACCAACCGTCGGAGGGGGCGGTGAAAAACTGTTTTTT

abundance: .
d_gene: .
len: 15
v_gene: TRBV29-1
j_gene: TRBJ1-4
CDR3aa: CSVSIRGSRNEKLFF
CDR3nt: TGCAGCGTTTCAATTCGAGGGAGCCGTAATGAAAAACTGTTTTTT

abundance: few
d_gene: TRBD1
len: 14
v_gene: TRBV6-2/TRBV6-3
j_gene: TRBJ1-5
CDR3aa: CASSYPGQGQPQHF
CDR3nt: TGTGCCAGCAGTTATCCGGGACAGGGTCAGCCCCAGCATTTT

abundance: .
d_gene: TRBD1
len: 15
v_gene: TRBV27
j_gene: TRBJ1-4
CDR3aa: CASSTHRDRSEKLFF
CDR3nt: TGTGCCAGCAGCACGCACCGGGACAGGAGTGAAAAACTGTTTTTT

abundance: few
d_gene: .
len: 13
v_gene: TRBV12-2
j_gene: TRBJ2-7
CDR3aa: CASYSMDSGEQYF
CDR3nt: TGTGCAAGTTATAGTATGGACTCTGGGGAGCAGTACTTC

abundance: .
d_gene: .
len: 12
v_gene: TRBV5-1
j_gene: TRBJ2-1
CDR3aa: CASSPGGNEQFF
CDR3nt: TGCGCCAGCAGCCCCGGCGGGAATGAGCAGTTCTTC

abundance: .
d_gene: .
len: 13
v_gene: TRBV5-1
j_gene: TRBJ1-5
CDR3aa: CASSLYSNQPQHF
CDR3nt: TGCGCCAGCAGCTTGTATAGCAATCAGCCCCAGCATTTT

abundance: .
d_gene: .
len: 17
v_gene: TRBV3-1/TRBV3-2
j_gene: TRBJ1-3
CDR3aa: CASSQVPAGLSGNTIYF
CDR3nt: TGTGCCAGCAGCCAAGTTCCGGCAGGACTCTCTGGAAACACCATATATTTT

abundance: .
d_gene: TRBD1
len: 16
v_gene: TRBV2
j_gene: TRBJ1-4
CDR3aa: CASRGQVRGRKEKLFF
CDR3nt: TGTGCCAGCAGGGGCCAAGTCAGGGGGCGGAAGGAAAAACTGTTTTTT

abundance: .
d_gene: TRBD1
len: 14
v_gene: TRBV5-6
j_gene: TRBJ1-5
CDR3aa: CASSLQGDHQPQHF
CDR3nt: TGTGCCAGCAGCCTACAGGGGGACCATCAGCCCCAGCATTTT

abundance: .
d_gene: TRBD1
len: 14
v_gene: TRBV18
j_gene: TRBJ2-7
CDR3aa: CASSPTGGNYEQYF
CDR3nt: TGTGCCAGCTCACCGACAGGGGGTAACTACGAGCAGTACTTC

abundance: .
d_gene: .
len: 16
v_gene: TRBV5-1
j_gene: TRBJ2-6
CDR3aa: CASSSVGASGANVLTF
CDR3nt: TGCGCCAGCAGCTCCGTAGGGGCCTCTGGGGCCAACGTCCTGACTTTC

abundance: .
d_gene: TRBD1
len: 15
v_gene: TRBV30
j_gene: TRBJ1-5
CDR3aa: CAWSAGTGVGQPQHF
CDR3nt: TGTGCCTGGAGTGCCGGGACAGGGGTGGGTCAGCCCCAGCATTTT

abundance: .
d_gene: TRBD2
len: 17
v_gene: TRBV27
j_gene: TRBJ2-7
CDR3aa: CASSRTSGTADSYEQYF
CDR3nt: TGTGCCAGCAGTAGGACTAGCGGGACTGCGGACTCCTACGAGCAGTACTTC

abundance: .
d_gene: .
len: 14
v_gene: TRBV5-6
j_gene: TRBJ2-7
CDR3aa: CASSLGSRFLEQYF
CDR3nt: TGTGCCAGCAGCCTAGGTTCTCGATTTTTAGAGCAGTACTTC